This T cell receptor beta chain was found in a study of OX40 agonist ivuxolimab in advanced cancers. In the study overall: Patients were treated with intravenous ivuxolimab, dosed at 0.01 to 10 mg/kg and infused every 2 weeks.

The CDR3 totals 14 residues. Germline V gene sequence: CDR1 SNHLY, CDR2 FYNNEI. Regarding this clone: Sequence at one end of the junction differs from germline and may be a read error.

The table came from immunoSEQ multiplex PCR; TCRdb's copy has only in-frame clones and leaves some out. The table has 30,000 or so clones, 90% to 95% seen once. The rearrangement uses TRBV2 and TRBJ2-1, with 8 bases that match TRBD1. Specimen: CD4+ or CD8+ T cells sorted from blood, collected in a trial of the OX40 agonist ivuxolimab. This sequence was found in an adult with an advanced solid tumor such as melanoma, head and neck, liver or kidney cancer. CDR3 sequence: CASREGQGNDEQFF. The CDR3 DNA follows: TGTGCCAGCAGGGAAGGACAGGGTAATGATGAGCAGTTCTTC.